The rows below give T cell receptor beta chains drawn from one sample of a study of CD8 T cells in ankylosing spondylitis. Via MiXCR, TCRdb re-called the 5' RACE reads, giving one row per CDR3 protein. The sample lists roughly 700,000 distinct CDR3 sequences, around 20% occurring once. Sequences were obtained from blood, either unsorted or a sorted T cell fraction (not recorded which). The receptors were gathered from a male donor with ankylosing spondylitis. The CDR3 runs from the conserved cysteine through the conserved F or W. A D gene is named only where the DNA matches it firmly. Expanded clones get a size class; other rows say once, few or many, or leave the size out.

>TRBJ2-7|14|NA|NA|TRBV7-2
CASSSLLTSNEQYF
TGTGCCAGCAGCTCCCTCCTGACCTCGAACGAGCAGTACTTC
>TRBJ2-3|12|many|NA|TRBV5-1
CASRPEADTQYF
TGCGCCAGCAGACCAGAGGCAGATACGCAGTATTTT
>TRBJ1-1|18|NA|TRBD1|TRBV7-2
CASSLAGRGPLMNTEAFF
TGTGCCAGCAGCTTAGCGGGCAGGGGGCCTCTTATGAACACTGAAGCTTTCTTT
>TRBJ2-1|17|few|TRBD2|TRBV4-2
CASSQEGWSGAYNEQFF
TGTGCCAGCAGCCAAGAGGGATGGAGCGGGGCCTACAATGAGCAGTTCTTC
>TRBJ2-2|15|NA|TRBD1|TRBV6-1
CASSPGTGQYGELFF
TGTGCCAGCAGCCCCGGGACAGGGCAGTACGGGGAGCTGTTTTTT
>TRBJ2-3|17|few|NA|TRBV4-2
CASSKLDGISSTDTQYF
TGTGCCAGCAGCAAGTTGGACGGAATAAGCAGCACAGATACGCAGTATTTT
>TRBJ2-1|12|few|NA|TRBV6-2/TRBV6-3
CASSYRYNEQFF
TGTGCCAGCAGTTACCGCTACAATGAGCAGTTCTTC
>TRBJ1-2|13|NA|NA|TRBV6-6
CASTSWTVGGYTF
TGTGCCAGCACCTCGTGGACGGTGGGTGGCTACACCTTC
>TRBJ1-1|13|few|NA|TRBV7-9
CASSFGSTTEAFF
TGTGCCAGCAGCTTCGGGTCTACCACTGAAGCTTTCTTT
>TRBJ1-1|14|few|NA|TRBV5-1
CASSLESGALEAFF
TGCGCCAGCAGCTTGGAGTCAGGGGCCCTAGAAGCTTTCTTT
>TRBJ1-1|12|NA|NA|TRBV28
CASNDRSAEAFF
TGTGCCAGTAACGACAGAAGCGCTGAAGCTTTCTTT
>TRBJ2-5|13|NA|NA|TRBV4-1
CASSRPGQETQYF
TGCGCCAGCAGCCGCCCGGGTCAAGAGACCCAGTACTTC
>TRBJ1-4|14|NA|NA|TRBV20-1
CSARRAATNEKLFF
TGCAGTGCTAGACGCGCTGCAACTAATGAAAAACTGTTTTTT
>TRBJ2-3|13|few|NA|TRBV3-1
CASSQGDSDTQYF
TGTGCCAGCAGCCAGGGCGACTCAGATACGCAGTATTTT
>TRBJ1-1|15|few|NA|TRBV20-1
CSARGRKVMNTEAFF
TGCAGTGCTAGAGGAAGAAAGGTGATGAACACTGAAGCTTTCTTT
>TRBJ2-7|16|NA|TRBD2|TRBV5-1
CASSLDGTSGTYEQYF
TGCGCCAGCAGCTTGGACGGGACTAGCGGGACGTACGAGCAGTACTTC
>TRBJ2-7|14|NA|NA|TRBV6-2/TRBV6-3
CASHHGGIDYEQYF
TGTGCCAGCCACCATGGGGGTATTGACTACGAGCAGTACTTC
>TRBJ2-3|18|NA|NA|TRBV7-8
CASIPLVGGVGRTDTQYF
TGTGCCAGCATCCCCTTGGTCGGCGGGGTAGGACGGACGGATACGCAGTATTTT
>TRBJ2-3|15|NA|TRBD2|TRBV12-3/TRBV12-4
CASNIAGGPSDTQYF
TGTGCCAGCAACATAGCGGGGGGGCCTTCAGATACGCAGTATTTT
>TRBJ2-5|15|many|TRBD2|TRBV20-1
CSARDWRGAEETQYF
TGCAGTGCTAGAGATTGGCGGGGGGCCGAAGAGACCCAGTACTTC
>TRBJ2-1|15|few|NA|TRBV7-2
CASSRLEGGVNEQFF
TGTGCCAGCAGCCGCTTGGAGGGGGGAGTAAATGAGCAGTTCTTC
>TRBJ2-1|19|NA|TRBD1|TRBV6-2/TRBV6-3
CASSYSPSADREPYNEQFF
TGTGCCAGCAGTTACTCCCCTTCCGCGGACAGGGAACCCTACAATGAGCAGTTCTTC
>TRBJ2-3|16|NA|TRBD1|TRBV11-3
CASSRSTGGIVDTQYF
TGTGCCAGCAGCAGGAGCACAGGGGGTATAGTAGATACGCAGTATTTT
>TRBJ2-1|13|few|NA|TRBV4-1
CASSQGAGAIRFF
TGCGCCAGCAGCCAGGGGGCGGGGGCTATTCGGTTCTTC
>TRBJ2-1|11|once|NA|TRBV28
CASSSFDEQFF
TGTGCCAGCAGTTCCTTTGACGAGCAGTTCTTC
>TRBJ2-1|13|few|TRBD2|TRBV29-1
CSVGLAGGDEQFF
TGCAGCGTTGGACTAGCGGGAGGGGATGAGCAGTTCTTC
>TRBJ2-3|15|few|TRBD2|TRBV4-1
CASSQPLASTDTQYF
TGCGCCAGCAGCCAACCACTAGCGAGCACAGATACGCAGTATTTT
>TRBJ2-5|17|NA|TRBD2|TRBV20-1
CSARGTAGGYSQETQYF
TGCAGTGCTAGAGGGACAGCGGGAGGGTACTCGCAGGAGACCCAGTACTTC
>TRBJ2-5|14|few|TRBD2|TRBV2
CARTSGGFQETQYF
TGTGCCAGAACTAGCGGGGGGTTCCAAGAGACCCAGTACTTC
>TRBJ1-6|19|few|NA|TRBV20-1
CSASPSGTQPLSYNSPLHF
TGCAGTGCTAGTCCTTCCGGGACGCAGCCCCTCTCCTATAATTCACCCCTCCACTTT
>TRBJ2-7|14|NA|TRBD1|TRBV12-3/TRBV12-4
CASARDRAIREQYF
TGTGCCAGCGCCCGGGACAGGGCCATCAGGGAGCAGTACTTC
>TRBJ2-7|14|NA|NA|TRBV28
CASTLRQTIYEQYF
TGTGCCAGCACTCTCCGACAGACCATCTACGAGCAGTACTTC
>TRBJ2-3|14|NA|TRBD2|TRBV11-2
CASTPLGREDTQYF
TGTGCCAGCACCCCACTGGGGAGGGAGGATACGCAGTATTTT
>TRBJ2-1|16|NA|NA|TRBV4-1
CASSQGSSERYNEQFF
TGCGCCAGCAGCCAAGGCTCGTCTGAGCGGTACAATGAGCAGTTCTTC
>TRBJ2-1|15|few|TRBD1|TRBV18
CASSPQGTGYNEQFF
TGTGCCAGCTCACCCCAGGGGACAGGGTACAATGAGCAGTTCTTC
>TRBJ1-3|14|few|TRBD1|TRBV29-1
CSVAVQGAGNTIYF
TGCAGCGTTGCGGTCCAGGGGGCTGGAAACACCATATATTTT
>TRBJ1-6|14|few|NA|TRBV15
CATSRDLNNSPLHF
TGTGCCACCAGCAGAGACTTAAATAATTCACCCCTCCACTTT
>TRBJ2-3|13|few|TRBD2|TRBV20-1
CRPGGDVGDTQYF
TGCAGGCCCGGGGGGGATGTGGGGGATACGCAGTATTTT
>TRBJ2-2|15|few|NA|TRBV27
CASSSELENTGELFF
TGTGCCAGCAGTTCAGAACTCGAGAACACCGGGGAGCTGTTTTTT
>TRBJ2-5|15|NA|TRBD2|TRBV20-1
CSARVGLAGTETQYF
TGCAGTGCTAGAGTCGGACTAGCGGGAACGGAGACCCAGTACTTC
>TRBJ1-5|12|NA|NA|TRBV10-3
CAISESGQPQHF
TGTGCCATCAGTGAGTCTGGTCAGCCCCAGCATTTT
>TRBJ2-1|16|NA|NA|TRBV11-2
CASSLLEGSSYNEQFF
TGTGCCAGCAGCTTACTCGAGGGGAGCTCCTACAATGAGCAGTTCTTC
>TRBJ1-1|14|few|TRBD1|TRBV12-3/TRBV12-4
CASTQGQVNTEAFF
TGTGCCAGCACCCAGGGACAGGTGAACACTGAAGCTTTCTTT
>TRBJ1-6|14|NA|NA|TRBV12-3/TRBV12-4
CASSLEGHGSPLHF
TGTGCCAGCAGTTTAGAGGGGCATGGTTCACCCCTCCACTTT
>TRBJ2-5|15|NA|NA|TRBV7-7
CASSFRLATQETQYF
TGTGCTAGCAGCTTTCGTCTAGCGACCCAAGAGACCCAGTACTTC
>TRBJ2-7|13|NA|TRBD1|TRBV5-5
CASRQTGSHEQYF
TGTGCCAGCAGACAGACAGGGTCCCACGAGCAGTACTTC
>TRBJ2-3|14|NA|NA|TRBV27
CASSLIGQPDTQYF
TGTGCCAGCAGTTTAATAGGGCAGCCAGATACGCAGTATTTT
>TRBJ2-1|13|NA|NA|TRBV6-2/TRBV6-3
CASSYSRVHEQFF
TGTGCCAGCAGTTATAGTCGCGTCCATGAGCAGTTCTTC
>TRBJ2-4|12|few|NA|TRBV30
CACTGRSDIQYF
TGTGCCTGCACGGGACGGTCCGACATTCAGTACTTC
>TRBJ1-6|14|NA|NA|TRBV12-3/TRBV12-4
CASSLGVPSAPLHF
TGTGCCAGCAGTTTAGGGGTCCCCAGTGCACCCCTCCACTTT
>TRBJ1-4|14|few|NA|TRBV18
CASSPGATHEKLFF
TGTGCCAGCTCACCCGGGGCGACCCATGAAAAACTGTTTTTT
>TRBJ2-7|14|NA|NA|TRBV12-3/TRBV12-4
CASSLPGASYEQYF
TGTGCCAGCAGTTTGCCGGGGGCCTCCTACGAGCAGTACTTC
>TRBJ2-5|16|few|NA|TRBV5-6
CASSFAPGTLKETQYF
TGTGCCAGCAGCTTCGCCCCCGGGACACTAAAAGAGACCCAGTACTTC